The 12 T cell receptor beta chains below all came from one sample that was sequenced in a study of T cells after yellow fever vaccination. TCRdb reprocessed the 5' RACE reads via MiXCR and lists one record per CDR3 protein. The sample has about 320,000 distinct CDR3 sequences, approximately 11% seen once. Sequenced material: CD4+ T cells sorted from PBMCs, taken 45 days after the yellow fever booster vaccination. Receptors were obtained from a man between 18 and 29 years old who received the YFV17D yellow fever vaccine.

In this sample, this clonotype turned up a few times. The V call is TRBV4-3, the J call TRBJ1-3; D is unresolved. This CDR3 has 13 residues. From germline, CDR1 is LGHNA and CDR2 YSLEER. V lost 0 bases to trimming and J lost 7 bases, with 7 bases between them. The chain's CDR3 is CASSQDLGNTIYF. In DNA form, the CDR3 reads TGCGCCAGCAGCCAAGATCTGGGGAACACCATATATTTT.

This clonotype was observed many times. The chain joins TRBV6-6 to TRBJ2-3; 9 bases agree with TRBD1. J gave up 11 bases and V 8 bases, and 14 bases lay outside the gene matches. The germline gives CDR1 MNHNY, CDR2 SVGAGI (reference sequence). The CDR3 covers 14 residues. The CDR3 sequence is CASGLTGTGSGQYF. The CDR3 bases are TGTGCCAGCGGACTCACCGGGACAGGGAGTGGGCAGTATTTT.

The V call is TRBV28, the J call TRBJ2-7; D is unresolved. The CDR3 runs 13 residues. Per germline, CDR1 MDHEN and CDR2 SYDVKM. V was clipped by 7 bases and J by 4 bases, with 14 bases between them. CDR3 protein: CASTSAQTYEQYV. The DNA of the CDR3 is TGTGCCAGCACCTCAGCACAGACTTACGAGCAGTACGTC.

This clonotype was seen a handful of times. CDR3 sequence reads: CSATGSSNQPQHF. The CDR3, as DNA: TGCAGTGCTACGGGGAGTAGCAATCAGCCCCAGCATTTT. The chain joins TRBV20-1 to TRBJ1-5; D is ambiguous. Trimming took 4 bases from V and 0 from J, leaving 7 bases between them. The germline V gene has CDR1 DFQATT and CDR2 SNEGSKA (reference sequence). This CDR3 contains 13 residues.

V is TRBV6-1 and J is TRBJ1-2; D may be TRBD1 (5 bases). V was pared by 3 bases and J by 5 bases, with 13 bases between. The germline V gene has CDR1 MNHNS and CDR2 SASEGT. This CDR3 contains 14 residues. CDR3 DNA: TGTGCCAGCAGTGATAGAGGGGCTAGGTATGGCTACACCTTC. Its translation is CASSDRGARYGYTF.

The chain employs TRBV28 and TRBJ2-1; 10 nucleotides match TRBD2. V trimming: 4 bases; J trimming: 13 bases; junction bases outside the gene matches: 4. The germline CDR1 and CDR2 sequences are MDHEN and SYDVKM. The CDR3 covers 12 residues. The CDR3 here is CASSSGLAAQFF. Written as DNA, the CDR3 is TGTGCCAGCAGTTCCGGACTAGCGGCACAGTTCTTC.

The chain recombines TRBV2 with TRBJ1-5; D not certain. Trimming stripped 1 base from V and 3 bases from J, with 4 bases between. Per germline, CDR1 SNHLY and CDR2 FYNNEI. The CDR3 is 13 amino acids. CDR3 bases: TGTGCCAGCAGTGAAGGAATCAATCAGCCCCAGCATTTT. This translates into CASSEGINQPQHF.

The J gene is TRBJ2-6, the V gene TRBV10-3, with a possible D match to TRBD1 (7 bases). The germline V gene has CDR1 ENHRY and CDR2 SYGVKD. This CDR3 spans 17 amino acids. V was pared by 6 bases and J by 0 bases, with 15 bases between. The CDR3 DNA reads as TGTGCCATCAGCCAATCAGGGGGGCGCTCTGGGGCCAACGTCCTGACTTTC. Translating it yields CAISQSGGRSGANVLTF.

This clonotype was seen many times. J is TRBJ1-5 and V is TRBV5-6; D might be TRBD1 (5 bases). The CDR3 length is 14 residues. CDR1 and CDR2 from the germline V gene are SGHDT and YYEEEE. With 5 bases removed from V and 1 base from J, the gap between germline ends came to 10 bases. The CDR3 DNA sequence: TGTGCCAGCAGTTTACGGGGCAGCAATCAGCCCCAGCATTTT. Residues: CASSLRGSNQPQHF.

This clonotype came up a few times. V gene TRBV14 combines with J gene TRBJ2-7, with no clear D. The germline V gene encodes CDR1 SGHDN and CDR2 FVKESK. The CDR3 is made up of 12 amino acids. The V gene lost 5 bases and the J gene lost 3 bases, with 8 bases spanning the gap. This chain's CDR3 is CASSAHYYEQYV. The CDR3 DNA reads as TGTGCCAGCAGCGCACACTACTACGAGCAGTACGTC.

The CDR3: CASSLRGVSGNEKLFF. The CDR3, as DNA: TGTGCCAGCAGCTTAAGAGGGGTTAGCGGTAATGAAAAACTGTTTTTT. V and J are TRBV7-2 and TRBJ1-4; tentatively, D is TRBD1 (5 bases). Germline V gene data show CDR1 as SGHTA and CDR2 as FQGNSA. The CDR3 totals 16 residues. With 2 bases removed from V and 4 bases from J, the gap between germline ends came to 14 bases.

The gene calls are TRBV20-1 and TRBJ2-1, with a tentative D call TRBD1 (5 bases). The CDR3 totals 15 residues. V shed 4 bases and J shed 0 bases, with 13 bases lying between them. Germline-derived CDR1 and CDR2 are DFQATT and SNEGSKA (reference sequence). Here the CDR3 reads CSATARVLSYNEQFF. DNA of the CDR3: TGCAGTGCTACTGCCAGGGTCCTCTCCTACAATGAGCAGTTCTTC.